This T cell receptor (beta chain) derives from a study of patients and donors after allogeneic stem cell transplantation. TCRdb used MiXCR to reprocess the RT-PCR reads, holding one entry per CDR3 protein. The profile shows over 30,000 distinct CDR3 sequences, 30% to 40% of them singletons. Germline lookup yields CDR1 SNHLY and CDR2 FYNNEI. This CDR3 has 14 amino acids. With 4 bases clipped from V and 4 bases from J, the junction kept 4 bases outside the gene matches. The receptor was isolated from a human donor who was either an allogeneic HSCT recipient or a stem cell or donor lymphocyte infusion donor (not recorded which). It is not recorded whose cells these are; they may come from a transplant donor. The genes are TRBV2 and TRBJ1-2, with 9 bases matching TRBD1. The material sequenced was blood, either unsorted or a sorted T cell fraction (not recorded which). DNA for the CDR3: TGTGCCAGCAGTGGGACAGGGGCCGCCTATGGCTACACCTTC. Amino acid sequence: CASSGTGAAYGYTF.